One sample yielded the 2 T cell receptor beta chains listed below, sequenced in a study of control samples from healthy donors and cancer patients. Assay: immunoSEQ multiplex PCR; the TCRdb copy retains only in-frame clones and omits some. The data hold about 150,000 clones, with approximately 94% observed a single time. Sequenced input: blood. The origin of the receptors is a man aged 35 to 55 in good health.

V usage is TRBV7-9 and J usage is TRBJ1-4; 7 bases map to TRBD1. The ends lost 8 bases at V and 5 bases at J; junction bases unmatched: 11. The CDR3 is 15 amino acids. The germline V gene has CDR1 SEHNR and CDR2 FQNEAQ (reference sequence). The CDR3 bases are TGTGCCAGCGCCAACGCCGGGACAGAAAATGAAAAACTGTTTTTT. This translates into CASANAGTENEKLFF.

The chain links TRBV4-1 to TRBJ1-1; D remains ambiguous. This CDR3 contains 14 residues. The V end lost 1 base, the J end lost 1 base, and 7 bases lay between the germline ends. The germline V gene encodes CDR1 MGHRA and CDR2 YSYEKL. As DNA, the CDR3 is TGCGCCAGCAGCCAAGTTAACAGGAACACTGAAGCTTTCTTT. Translated, it gives CASSQVNRNTEAFF.